These 18 T cell receptor beta chains came from one sample sequenced in a study of long-term antiretroviral therapy in people with HIV. This was the immunoSEQ v3.0 assay at survey level. Data came from immunoSEQ multiplex PCR; TCRdb stores just in-frame clones and leaves some out. The sample records 15,000 to 20,000 clones, 79% being singletons. The sequences come from unsorted PBMCs, collected at the start of antiretroviral therapy. The source of these receptors is a man aged 25 to 40 with HIV.

This sequence joins TRBV5-1 and TRBJ2-6; tentative D call: TRBD1 (5 bases). CDR1 is SGHRS, CDR2 YFSETQ, per germline. The CDR3 covers 19 residues. The germline V and J ends were trimmed by 0 bases and 4 bases, with 20 bases remaining between them. In DNA, the CDR3 is TGCGCCAGCAGCTTGGTTCCGGACACCGAAACGGTGGGGGCCAACGTCCTGACTTTC. The encoded protein is CASSLVPDTETVGANVLTF.

This clone was counted a few times. The chain employs TRBV5-8 and TRBJ1-2; TRBD1 aligns across 9 bases. Germline V CDR1 and CDR2: SGHTS, YDEGEE. The CDR3 is 16 amino acids. Trimming removed 4 bases from V and 8 bases from J; junction bases left unmatched: 15. The CDR3 DNA reads TGTGCCAGCAGCCGCATGTTCGGGGACAGGGTGGAGGGCTACACCTTC. Its translation: CASSRMFGDRVEGYTF. Variable domain in full (rest from reference TRBV5-8 and TRBJ1-2): EAGVTQSPTHLIKTRGQQATLRCSPISGHTSVYWYQQALGLGLQFLLWYDEGEERNRGNFPPRFSGRQFPNYSSELNVNALELEDSALYLCASSRMFGDRVEGYTFGSGTRLTVV.

The chain combines TRBV10-2 with TRBJ2-2; D is unclear. In germline, CDR1 is WSHSY, CDR2 SAAADI. The CDR3 loop spans 14 amino acids. Trimming took off 8 bases at V and 4 bases at J, with 14 bases between the two ends. DNA for the CDR3: TGCGCCAGCTCTCTCGACTCGGGCACCGGGGAGCTGTTTTTT. Amino acid sequence: CASSLDSGTGELFF.

This clone has only one observation. J is TRBJ2-5 and V is TRBV2; tentatively, D is TRBD2 (6 bases). The CDR3 extends over 13 amino acids. V was shortened by 7 bases and J by 4 bases, with 13 bases between the two germline ends. CDR1 SNHLY and CDR2 FYNNEI come from the germline V gene. The CDR3 here is CASTVRGLETQYF. The CDR3 DNA reads TGTGCCAGCACTGTTCGGGGGTTAGAGACCCAGTACTTC.

The chain couples TRBV5-5 to TRBJ2-7; the match to TRBD1 covers 10 bases. The junction had 6 bases not matched to a gene; V was cut back by 3 bases and J by 3 bases. The CDR3 runs to 15 residues. The germline CDR1 and CDR2 sequences are SGHKS and YYEKEE (reference sequence). CDR3 amino acids: CASSSGTGAFYEQYF. The DNA of the CDR3 is TGTGCCAGCAGCTCCGGGACAGGGGCTTTCTACGAGCAGTACTTC.

The chain carries TRBV7-9 and TRBJ2-3; possibly TRBD1 or TRBD2 for D (6 bases each). V dropped 4 bases and J dropped 1 base, with 12 bases sitting between them. Germline V gives CDR1 SEHNR, CDR2 FQNEAQ (reference sequence). This CDR3 is 15 amino acids long. The CDR3 spells CASSSPGEGTDTQYF. DNA for the CDR3: TGTGCCAGCAGCTCGCCAGGGGAGGGCACAGATACGCAGTATTTT.

This clone was counted between two and nine times. V and J are TRBV7-2 and TRBJ1-6; 8 nucleotides align to TRBD1. With V trimmed by 3 bases and J by 2 bases, 3 bases remained unmatched. Germline V gene lookup returns CDR1 SGHTA and CDR2 FQGNSA. The CDR3 sequence is 16 residues long. CDR3 amino acids: CASSFGQGPYNSPLHF. Written as DNA, the CDR3 is TGTGCCAGCAGCTTTGGACAGGGTCCCTATAATTCACCCCTCCACTTT.

The chain links TRBV4-1 to TRBJ2-7; 7 bases are a match to TRBD1. The V gene end was trimmed by 1 base and the J gene end by 4 bases; junction bases not matched to a gene: 4. CDR3 length: 14 residues. CDR1 and CDR2 (germline): MGHRA, YSYEKL. CDR3 nucleotides: TGCGCCAGCAGCCAAGGACAGGGTAATTACGAGCAGTACTTC. Translated: CASSQGQGNYEQYF.

The CDR3 sequence is CASSLAGGTGYTF. The DNA of the CDR3 is TGTGCCAGCAGCTTAGCAGGGGGCACTGGCTACACCTTC. The chain has TRBV7-2 and TRBJ1-2; 7 nucleotides agree with TRBD1. The CDR3 runs 13 residues. The germline V gene encodes CDR1 SGHTA and CDR2 FQGNSA. V shed 0 bases and J 7 bases; nucleotides not matched to a gene: 2. The complete variable domain, with remaining parts taken from reference TRBV7-2 and TRBJ1-2, reads GAGVSQSPSNKVTEKGKDVELRCDPISGHTALYWYRQSLGQGLEFLIYFQGNSAPDKSGLPSDRFSAERTGGSVSTLTIQRTQQEDSAVYLCASSLAGGTGYTFGSGTRLTVV.

Only a few counts were recorded for this clone. The rearrangement joins TRBV7-9 to TRBJ2-7; tentatively, D is TRBD2 (6 bases). This CDR3 spans 12 amino acids. CDR1 is SEHNR, CDR2 FQNEAQ, per germline (reference sequence). The ends were cut back, 5 bases at V and 7 bases at J, with 12 bases in the middle. CDR3 sequence reads: CASSETSSEQYF. The CDR3 DNA is TGTGCCAGCAGCGAAACTAGCTCAGAGCAGTACTTC.

The chain recombines TRBV4-3 with TRBJ1-1; maybe TRBD1 (5 bases). This CDR3 is built from 16 residues. V was clipped by 0 bases and J by 6 bases, with 17 bases between them. Germline values: CDR1 LGHNA, CDR2 YSLEER. The CDR3 spells CASSQDFTGRDAEAFF. The CDR3 nucleotides are TGCGCCAGCAGCCAAGATTTCACAGGAAGGGACGCTGAAGCTTTCTTT.

V and J are TRBV7-4 and TRBJ2-7, with D perhaps given as TRBD1 or TRBD2 (5 bases each). V dropped 8 bases and J dropped 2 bases, with 16 bases sitting between them. The CDR3 consists of 14 residues. In germline, CDR1 is SGHVT, CDR2 SQSDAQ. The chain's CDR3 is CASLGVSVTYEQYF. The CDR3 DNA is TGTGCCAGCCTGGGGGTGTCTGTGACCTACGAGCAGTACTTC. Full variable domain (outside the CDR3, taken from reference TRBV7-4 and TRBJ2-7): GAGVSQSPRYKVAKRGRDVALRCDSISGHVTLYWYRQTLGQGSEVLTYSQSDAQRDKSGRPSGRFSAERPERSVSTLKIQRTEQGDSAVYLCASLGVSVTYEQYFGPGTRLTVT.

This chain connects TRBV11-1 to TRBJ2-1, with D possibly being TRBD2 (5 bases). The CDR3 totals 15 residues. Germline CDR1 is SGHAT and CDR2 is FQDESV (reference sequence). Trimming took off 1 base at V and 6 bases at J, with 13 bases between the two ends. The CDR3 nucleotides read TGTGCCAGCAGCTTAGTTCGGGGAGAGGGCAATGAGCAGTTCTTC. Protein product: CASSLVRGEGNEQFF.

This clone was detected only once. The rearrangement uses TRBV18 and TRBJ1-3, with a possible D match to TRBD1 (5 bases). Trimming took 3 bases from V and 0 from J, leaving 15 bases between them. The CDR3 runs 17 residues. CDR1 and CDR2 (germline): KGHSH, LQKENI. The DNA of the CDR3 is TGTGCCAGCTCACCCAAGGGACCCTCAAGCTCTGGAAACACCATATATTTT. It specifies CASSPKGPSSSGNTIYF.

This clone was seen only a few times. The J gene is TRBJ2-7, the V gene TRBV7-9; D is unresolved. The CDR3 totals 15 residues. Germline V gene data show CDR1 as SEHNR and CDR2 as FQNEAQ (reference sequence). V was trimmed by 5 bases and J by 3 bases, leaving 17 bases between them. The CDR3 sequence is CASSPTSLSGYEQYF. CDR3 bases: TGTGCCAGCAGCCCGACATCTCTCTCCGGCTACGAGCAGTACTTC.

This clone has a handful of counts. This chain joins TRBV9 and TRBJ2-7, with D possibly TRBD1 on 6 matching bases. Germline assignment: CDR1 SGDLS and CDR2 YYNGEE. Trimming took 0 bases from V and 2 from J, leaving 12 bases between them. The CDR3 runs 15 residues. CDR3 protein: CASSVGTAHTYEQYF. CDR3 DNA sequence: TGTGCCAGCAGCGTAGGGACAGCGCATACCTACGAGCAGTACTTC.

The CDR3 here is CASRGPQGADTQYF. Written as DNA, the CDR3 is TGTGCCAGCAGGGGCCCTCAGGGGGCAGATACGCAGTATTTT. V usage is TRBV5-4 and J usage is TRBJ2-3; TRBD1 matches 7 bases. V shed 5 bases, J shed 4 bases, and the junction held 7 bases outside the gene matches. CDR1 and CDR2 from the germline V gene are SGHNT and YYREEE (reference sequence). The CDR3 runs 14 residues.

J is TRBJ2-7 and V is TRBV4-2; 7 bases fit TRBD2. CDR3 length equals 14 residues. Germline trimming cut 0 bases from V and 6 bases from J; bases unmatched to any gene: 5. Germline loops: CDR1 LGHNA, CDR2 YNFKEQ. The chain's CDR3 is CASSQDRGGPEQYF. For the CDR3, the DNA is TGTGCCAGCAGCCAAGATCGGGGAGGGCCCGAGCAGTACTTC.